The 2 T cell receptor beta chains presented below share a single source sample, sequenced in a study of breast tumors, draining lymph nodes, adjacent tissues. The lymph nodes were axillary draining lymph nodes from breast cancer patients. From the multiplex PCR reads, TCRdb called clonotypes with MiXCR, one entry per CDR3 protein. The sample carries 170,000 or so distinct CDR3 sequences, 30% to 35% recorded once. Sequencing input: axillary lymph node tissue. The receptors come from a female donor with breast cancer. Some clones in this sample may be carry-over from other donors' samples.

A remark on this clonotype: A read error may be the cause here, since a much bigger clone is one base away. The DNA for the CDR3 is TGTGCCAGCAGCTTGACCCCCGGCAGGGACGAGCAGTTCTTC. It specifies CASSLTPGRDEQFF. This rearrangement joins TRBV5-5 to TRBJ2-1, with D perhaps being TRBD1 or TRBD2 (5 bases each). Germline V gene data show CDR1 as SGHKS and CDR2 as YYEKEE (reference sequence). Trimming removed 1 base from V and 10 bases from J, with 15 bases in between. The CDR3 is 14 residues long.

This clonotype was detected only a few times. The V gene is TRBV20-1, the J gene TRBJ1-1; 7 bases align to TRBD1. V was pared by 0 bases and J by 0 bases, with 13 bases of the junction left unmatched. The CDR3 totals 18 residues. The germline CDR1 and CDR2 sequences are DFQATT and SNEGSKA (reference sequence). The CDR3 protein is CSARDLRGLGGMNTEAFF. Written as DNA, the CDR3 is TGCAGTGCTAGAGACCTAAGGGGGCTGGGAGGGATGAACACTGAAGCTTTCTTT.